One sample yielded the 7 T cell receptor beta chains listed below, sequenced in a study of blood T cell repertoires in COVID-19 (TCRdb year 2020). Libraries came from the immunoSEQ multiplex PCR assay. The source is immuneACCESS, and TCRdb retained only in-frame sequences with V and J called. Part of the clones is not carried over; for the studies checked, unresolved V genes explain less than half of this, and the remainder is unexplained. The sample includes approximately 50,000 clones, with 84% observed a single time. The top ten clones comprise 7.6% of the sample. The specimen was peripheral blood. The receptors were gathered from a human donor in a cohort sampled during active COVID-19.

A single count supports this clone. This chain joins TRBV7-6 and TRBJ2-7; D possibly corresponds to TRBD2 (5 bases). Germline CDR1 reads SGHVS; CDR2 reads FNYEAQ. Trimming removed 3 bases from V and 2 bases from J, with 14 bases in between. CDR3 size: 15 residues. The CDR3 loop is CASSFTVASAYEQYF. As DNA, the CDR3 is TGTGCCAGCAGCTTTACCGTAGCGAGTGCCTACGAGCAGTACTTC.

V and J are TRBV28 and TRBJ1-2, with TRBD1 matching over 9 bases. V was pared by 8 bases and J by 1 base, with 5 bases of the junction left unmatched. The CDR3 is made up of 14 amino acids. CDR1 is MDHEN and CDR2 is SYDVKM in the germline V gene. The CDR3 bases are TGTGCCAGCCGCCGACAGGGGGGTAACTATGGCTACACCTTC. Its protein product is CASRRQGGNYGYTF.

CDR3 sequence: CASSLETSGRVNEQFF. The CDR3 bases are TGCGCCAGCAGCTTGGAGACTAGCGGGCGGGTAAATGAGCAGTTCTTC. This rearrangement joins TRBV5-1 to TRBJ2-1; TRBD2 agrees at 10 bases. CDR3 length: 16 residues. Germline values: CDR1 SGHRS, CDR2 YFSETQ. J gave up 7 bases and V 0 bases, and 7 bases lay outside the gene matches.

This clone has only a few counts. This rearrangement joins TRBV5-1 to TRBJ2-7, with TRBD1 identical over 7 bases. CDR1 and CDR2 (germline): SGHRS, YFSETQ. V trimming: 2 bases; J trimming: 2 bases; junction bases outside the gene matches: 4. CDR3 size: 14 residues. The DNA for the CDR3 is TGCGCCAGCAGCTTAACGACAGGGACCTACGAGCAGTACTTC. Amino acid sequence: CASSLTTGTYEQYF.

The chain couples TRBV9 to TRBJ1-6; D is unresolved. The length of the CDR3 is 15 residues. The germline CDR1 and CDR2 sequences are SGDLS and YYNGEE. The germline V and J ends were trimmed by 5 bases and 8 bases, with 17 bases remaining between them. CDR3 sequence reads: CASSASGGNHSPLHF. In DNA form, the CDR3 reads TGTGCCAGCAGTGCGTCGGGAGGGAATCATTCACCCCTCCACTTT.

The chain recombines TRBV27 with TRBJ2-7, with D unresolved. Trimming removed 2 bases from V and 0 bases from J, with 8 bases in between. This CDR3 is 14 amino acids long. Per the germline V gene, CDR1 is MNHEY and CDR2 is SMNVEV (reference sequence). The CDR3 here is CASSLDGPSYEQYF. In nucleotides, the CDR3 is TGTGCCAGCAGTTTAGATGGGCCCTCCTACGAGCAGTACTTC.

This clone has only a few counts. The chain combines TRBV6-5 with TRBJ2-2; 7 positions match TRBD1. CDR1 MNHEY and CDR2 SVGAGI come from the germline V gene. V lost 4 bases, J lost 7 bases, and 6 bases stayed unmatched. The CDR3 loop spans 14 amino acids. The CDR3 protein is CASSSQGIDGELFF. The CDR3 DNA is TGTGCCAGCAGTTCACAGGGGATCGACGGGGAGCTGTTTTTT.